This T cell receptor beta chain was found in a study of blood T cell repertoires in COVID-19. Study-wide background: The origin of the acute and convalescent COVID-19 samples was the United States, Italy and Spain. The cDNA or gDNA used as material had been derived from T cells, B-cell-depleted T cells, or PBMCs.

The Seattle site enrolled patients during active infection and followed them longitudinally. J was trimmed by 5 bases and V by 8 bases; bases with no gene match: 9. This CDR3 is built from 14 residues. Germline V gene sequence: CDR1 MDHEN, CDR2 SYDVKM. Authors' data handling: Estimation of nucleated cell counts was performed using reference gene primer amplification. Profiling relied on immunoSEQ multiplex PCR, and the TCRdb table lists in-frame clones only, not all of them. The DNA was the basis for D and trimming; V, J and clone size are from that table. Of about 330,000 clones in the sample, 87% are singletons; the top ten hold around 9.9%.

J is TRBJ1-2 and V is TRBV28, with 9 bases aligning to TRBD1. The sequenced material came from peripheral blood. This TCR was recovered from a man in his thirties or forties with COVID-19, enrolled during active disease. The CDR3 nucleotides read TGTGCCAGCGGCTCCGGGACAGGGCTTTATGGCTACACCTTC. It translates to CASGSGTGLYGYTF.